This is a list of T cell receptor beta chains from one sample in a study of blood T cell repertoires in COVID-19. Sequencing used immunoSEQ multiplex PCR; TCRdb keeps in-frame clones, though not all of them. The data hold 90,000 to 150,000 clones, with 85% to 90% observed a single time. The sequencing input was peripheral blood. These receptors were collected from a woman aged 50 to 60 with acute or convalescent COVID-19. The CDR3 runs from the conserved cysteine through the conserved F or W. D genes are given only for firm matches. A row's size may be missing; if present it is once, few, many or a size class.

j_gene	abundance	d_gene	v_gene	CDR3aa	CDR3nt
TRBJ1-1	NA	NA	TRBV7-9	CASSPAGVGREEAFF	TGTGCCAGCAGCCCAGCAGGGGTCGGACGCGAAGAAGCTTTCTTT
TRBJ1-2	NA	TRBD1	TRBV7-2	CASSLVGTGNYGYTF	TGTGCCAGCAGCTTAGTTGGGACAGGGAATTATGGCTACACCTTC
TRBJ1-3	NA	NA	TRBV5-1	CASSLGTPYGSGNTIYF	TGCGCCAGCAGCCTCGGGACACCTTATGGCTCTGGAAACACCATATATTTT
TRBJ1-1	NA	TRBD1	TRBV4-3	CASSHRDRVSEAFF	TGCGCCAGCAGCCACCGGGACAGGGTTTCTGAAGCTTTCTTT
TRBJ1-5	NA	NA	TRBV27	CASSFRENQPQHF	TGTGCCAGCAGTTTTCGGGAAAATCAGCCCCAGCATTTT
TRBJ2-7	NA	TRBD1	TRBV5-1	CASSVNPGQGSYEQYF	TGCGCCAGCAGCGTAAATCCGGGACAGGGCTCCTACGAGCAGTACTTC
TRBJ1-3	NA	NA	TRBV6-5	CASSLTGIGNTIYF	TGTGCCAGCAGTTTAACAGGGATTGGAAACACCATATATTTT
TRBJ2-7	NA	NA	TRBV5-1	CASSPKGTGIRDEQYF	TGCGCCAGCAGCCCTAAGGGAACAGGGATTCGCGACGAGCAGTACTTC
TRBJ2-5	NA	NA	TRBV6-1	CASRGTGSPQETQYF	TGTGCCAGCAGGGGTACAGGGTCGCCCCAAGAGACCCAGTACTTC
TRBJ2-5	NA	TRBD2	TRBV19	CASSGTSLETQYF	TGTGCCAGTAGTGGGACTAGCTTAGAGACCCAGTACTTC
TRBJ1-5	NA	NA	TRBV10-1	CASLVRVGSNQPQHF	TGCGCCAGCCTTGTCCGGGTAGGTAGCAATCAGCCCCAGCATTTT
TRBJ1-5	few	NA	TRBV6-5	CASSPRDTYQPQHF	TGTGCCAGCAGTCCCCGGGACACCTATCAGCCCCAGCATTTT
TRBJ1-1	NA	NA	TRBV5-5	CASSFGMTGDTEAFF	TGTGCCAGCAGCTTCGGAATGACAGGCGACACTGAAGCTTTCTTT
TRBJ1-2	once	NA	TRBV29-1	CSVLGQGKYGYTF	TGCAGCGTTCTGGGGCAGGGCAAATATGGCTACACCTTC
TRBJ1-2	NA	NA	TRBV4-1	CASSQVRGANDYGYTF	TGCGCCAGCAGCCAAGTTCGGGGGGCAAACGACTATGGCTACACCTTC
TRBJ1-6	NA	NA	TRBV3-1/TRBV3-2	CASSPWGGNSPLHF	TGTGCCAGCAGCCCTTGGGGGGGAAACTCACCCCTCCACTTT
TRBJ2-2	NA	TRBD1	TRBV10-2	CATPGTGVTGELFF	TGCGCCACCCCCGGGACAGGGGTAACCGGGGAGCTGTTTTTT
TRBJ1-5	NA	NA	TRBV11-2	CASSLGTAQNQPQHF	TGTGCCAGCAGCCTCGGGACTGCTCAGAATCAGCCCCAGCATTTT
TRBJ2-2	NA	NA	TRBV6-5	CASSSAFVTGELFF	TGTGCCAGCAGTTCCGCGTTTGTCACCGGGGAGCTGTTTTTT
TRBJ1-5	NA	NA	TRBV19	CASKGRQSNQPQHF	TGTGCCAGTAAGGGAAGACAGAGCAATCAGCCCCAGCATTTT
TRBJ1-5	NA	NA	TRBV6-2/TRBV6-3	CASSLGVHQPQHF	TGTGCCAGCAGCCTAGGGGTTCATCAGCCCCAGCATTTT